The 21 T cell receptor beta chains below all came from one sample that was sequenced in a study of blood T cell repertoires in COVID-19. Libraries were prepared by immunoSEQ multiplex PCR; TCRdb keeps only in-frame clonotypes and omits some of them. The sample lists roughly 70,000 clones, around four fifths occurring once. The source material was peripheral blood. These receptors originate from a man aged 60-69 years with acute or convalescent COVID-19.

In this sample, this clone turned up a few times. The CDR3 spells CASKGTVSTDTQYF. The DNA of the CDR3 is TGTGCCAGCAAGGGGACAGTTAGCACAGATACGCAGTATTTT. V is TRBV2 and J is TRBJ2-3; TRBD1 agrees at 7 bases. CDR1 and CDR2 (germline): SNHLY, FYNNEI. The trim removed 7 bases at V and 0 bases at J, leaving 4 bases unmatched. The CDR3 is 14 residues long.

This CDR3 reads CASSTQRGGNEQFF. Here the CDR3 DNA reads TGTGCCAGCAGCACCCAGCGGGGGGGGAATGAGCAGTTCTTC. This chain uses TRBV11-2 with TRBJ2-1; 10 bases line up with TRBD2. V shed 5 bases and J 7 bases; nucleotides not matched to a gene: 5. CDR1 and CDR2 from the germline V gene are SGHAT and FQNNGV. The CDR3 is made up of 14 amino acids.

The chain is built from TRBV6-5 and TRBJ2-2, with 11 bases matching TRBD1. This CDR3 spans 15 amino acids. J gave up 4 bases and V 5 bases, and 3 bases lay outside the gene matches. CDR1 is MNHEY, CDR2 SVGAGI, per germline. The CDR3 sequence is CASSKDRGLTGELFF. The CDR3 DNA is TGTGCCAGCAGTAAGGACAGGGGGCTCACCGGGGAGCTGTTTTTT.

The rearrangement joins TRBV28 to TRBJ2-3, with TRBD2 matching over 9 bases. This CDR3 region has 15 residues. Germline V CDR1 and CDR2: MDHEN, SYDVKM. The junction had 2 bases not matched to a gene; V was cut back by 3 bases and J by 1 base. DNA of the CDR3: TGTGCCAGCAGTTTTAAGCGGGGGGGCACAGATACGCAGTATTTT. Protein: CASSFKRGGTDTQYF.

The chain recombines TRBV2 with TRBJ2-1, with 9 bases fitting TRBD2. The CDR3 extends over 14 amino acids. In germline, CDR1 is SNHLY, CDR2 FYNNEI. V was pared by 1 base and J by 7 bases, with 2 bases of the junction left unmatched. The CDR3 spells CASSEGTSENEQFF. Written as DNA, the CDR3 is TGTGCCAGCAGTGAAGGGACTAGCGAAAATGAGCAGTTCTTC.

This sequence joins TRBV6-5 and TRBJ2-5; 11 nucleotides match TRBD2. The trim removed 5 bases at V and 5 bases at J, leaving 4 bases unmatched. CDR1 MNHEY and CDR2 SVGAGI come from the germline V gene. The CDR3 consists of 14 residues. This CDR3 is CASSTSGSGETQYF. CDR3 nucleotides: TGTGCCAGCAGTACTAGCGGGAGTGGGGAGACCCAGTACTTC.

The chain combines TRBV30 with TRBJ2-1; D gene ambiguous. The germline V gene has CDR1 GTSNPN and CDR2 SVGIG (reference sequence). The CDR3 loop spans 11 amino acids. Trimming pared 2 bases from V and 5 bases from J, leaving 4 bases between. CDR3 in amino acids: CAWSQNNEQFF. CDR3 coding DNA: TGTGCCTGGAGTCAGAACAATGAGCAGTTCTTC.

The chain carries TRBV6-5 and TRBJ2-3, with 10 bases lining up with TRBD2. This CDR3 is 15 amino acids long. After removal of 2 bases from V and 4 bases from J, the junction contained 3 bases not matched to a gene. CDR1 and CDR2 (germline): MNHEY, SVGAGI. The chain's CDR3 is CASSYVAGGSDTQYF. The CDR3 DNA reads TGTGCCAGCAGTTACGTAGCGGGGGGCTCAGATACGCAGTATTTT.

This clone was counted between two and nine times. The chain combines TRBV24-1 with TRBJ1-2; TRBD1 agrees at 7 bases. V shed 5 bases, J shed 4 bases, and the junction held 3 bases outside the gene matches. CDR3 length: 13 amino acids. Per germline, CDR1 KGHDR and CDR2 SFDVKD. The CDR3 protein is CATSVDRAYGYTF. The CDR3 DNA follows: TGTGCCACCAGTGTCGACAGGGCCTATGGCTACACCTTC.

The rearrangement joins TRBV9 to TRBJ1-3; no clear D gene. Germline loops: CDR1 SGDLS, CDR2 YYNGEE. V dropped 0 bases and J dropped 7 bases, with 5 bases sitting between them. This CDR3 contains 12 residues. CDR3 sequence: CASSVEENTIYF. The CDR3 nucleotides read TGTGCCAGCAGCGTAGAAGAGAACACCATATATTTT.

This sequence joins TRBV7-3 and TRBJ2-2; D not certain. Germline CDR1 is SGHTA and CDR2 is FQGTGA. The germline V and J ends were trimmed by 2 bases and 0 bases, with 10 bases remaining between them. There are 16 residues in the CDR3. The CDR3 DNA is TGTGCCAGCAGCTTATCTCCCTTCCCGAACACCGGGGAGCTGTTTTTT. Translating it yields CASSLSPFPNTGELFF.

The chain has TRBV6-5 and TRBJ2-5, with D uncertain. Germline V lookup: CDR1 MNHEY, CDR2 SVGAGI. Trimming took off 6 bases at V and 3 bases at J, with 14 bases between the two ends. The CDR3 consists of 14 residues. The CDR3 spells CASSLGLEKETQYF. DNA of the CDR3: TGTGCCAGCAGCCTCGGTTTGGAGAAAGAGACCCAGTACTTC.

The chain joins TRBV21-1 to TRBJ2-5; the tabulated D call, TRBD2, remains unverified against the DNA. TRBV21-1 is described as a pseudogene. This CDR3 has 14 amino acids. DNA for the CDR3: TGTGCCATCCAAAGACTAGCCATAACAGAGACCCAGTACTTC. Amino acid sequence: CAIQRLAITETQYF.

This chain connects TRBV4-1 to TRBJ2-3, with TRBD1 identical over 8 bases. The length of the CDR3 is 16 residues. Germline lookup yields CDR1 MGHRA and CDR2 YSYEKL. Losses at the gene ends were 3 bases for V and 0 bases for J; bases not matched to a gene: 5. CDR3 amino acids: CASSHPTGDSTDTQYF. The CDR3 region has the DNA TGCGCCAGCAGCCACCCGACAGGGGATAGCACAGATACGCAGTATTTT.

The chain recombines TRBV2 with TRBJ1-4; 10 nucleotides agree with TRBD1. CDR1 is SNHLY, CDR2 FYNNEI, per germline. This CDR3 comprises 14 residues. Unmatched junction bases numbered 4, after V lost 6 bases and J lost 6 bases. The chain's CDR3 is CASRSGTGDEKLFF. Written as DNA, the CDR3 is TGTGCCAGCAGGTCCGGGACAGGGGATGAAAAACTGTTTTTT.

The chain is built from TRBV5-4 and TRBJ2-7; 7 bases match TRBD2. This CDR3 is 14 amino acids long. The germline CDR1 and CDR2 sequences are SGHNT and YYREEE (reference sequence). Losses at the gene ends were 6 bases for V and 2 bases for J; bases not matched to a gene: 8. The CDR3 spells CASNMGGTPYEQYF. DNA for the CDR3: TGTGCCAGCAATATGGGGGGGACCCCCTACGAGCAGTACTTC. Supplemented by reference TRBV5-4 and TRBJ2-7, the full variable domain reads ETGVTQSPTHLIKTRGQQVTLRCSSQSGHNTVSWYQQALGQGPQFIFQYYREEENGRGNFPPRFSGLQFPNYSSELNVNALELDDSALYLCASNMGGTPYEQYFGPGTRLTVT.

The chain recombines TRBV7-9 with TRBJ2-4, with D perhaps TRBD2 (6 bases). Germline loops: CDR1 SEHNR, CDR2 FQNEAQ (reference sequence). The CDR3 contains 17 residues. The ends were cut back, 8 bases at V and 6 bases at J, with 26 bases in the middle. The CDR3 DNA reads TGTGCCAGCGCCCCGGGAGCAGGTCGTAAGGGCTTAAACATTCAGTACTTC. Its translation is CASAPGAGRKGLNIQYF.

The J gene is TRBJ2-5, the V gene TRBV19; the match to TRBD2 covers 8 bases. Germline V gives CDR1 LNHDA, CDR2 SQIVND (reference sequence). The CDR3 is 16 residues long. V lost 0 bases, J lost 3 bases, and 6 bases stayed unmatched. The CDR3 DNA reads TGTGCCAGTAGTATAGATCGCGAGCGGGGGAAAGAGACCCAGTACTTC. Protein product: CASSIDRERGKETQYF.

The J gene is TRBJ2-3, the V gene TRBV3-1 (or the pseudogene TRBV3-2), with 7 bases aligning to TRBD1. This CDR3 has 17 amino acids. The V gene end was trimmed by 0 bases and the J gene end by 5 bases; junction bases not matched to a gene: 11. Germline V CDR1 and CDR2: LGHDT, YNNKEL (reference sequence). In DNA form, the CDR3 reads TGTGCCAGCAGCCAAGATAGTAGGGGGCGGATTGGAGATACGCAGTATTTT. This codes for CASSQDSRGRIGDTQYF.

The chain has TRBV19 and TRBJ1-5, with D possibly being TRBD1 (5 bases). Germline-derived CDR1 and CDR2 are LNHDA and SQIVND (reference sequence). Trimming removed 7 bases from V and 4 bases from J, with 17 bases in between. The CDR3 consists of 15 residues. Written as DNA, the CDR3 is TGTGCCAGTACTTCCCCAGGGTTCCCTAATCAGCCCCAGCATTTT. It translates to CASTSPGFPNQPQHF.

The chain links TRBV5-1 to TRBJ2-2, with D possibly being TRBD1 (5 bases). V dropped 4 bases and J dropped 1 base, with 8 bases sitting between them. Germline CDR1 reads SGHRS; CDR2 reads YFSETQ. CDR3 length equals 14 residues. The CDR3 sequence: CASSPQENTGELFF. The DNA of the CDR3 is TGCGCCAGCAGCCCACAGGAGAACACCGGGGAGCTGTTTTTT.